This TCR beta chain originates from a study of tumor and adjacent non-tumor tissue in lung cancer. As regards this clonotype: A much larger clone lies a single base off, so this may be a read error.

The library came from three nested PCR rounds adapted from ARM-PCR protocols. MiXCR, applied by TCRdb to the multiplex PCR reads, yields one record per CDR3 protein. The sample consists of approximately 62,000 distinct CDR3 sequences, roughly 60% of them appearing once. RNA was extracted from bulk tissue without any cell sorting. Distant lung tissue was collected more than 3 cm away from the tumor edge. The sequence was collected from a man in his 70s with non-small cell lung cancer. Input material: distant non-tumor lung tissue.

CDR3 sequence reads: CASIAAGGGANVLTF. CDR3 nucleotide sequence: TGTGCCAGCATTGCGGCAGGCGGAGGGGCCAACGTCCTGACTTTC. The rearrangement uses TRBV6-1 and TRBJ2-6; D gene ambiguous. Germline V lookup: CDR1 MNHNS, CDR2 SASEGT. CDR3 length: 15 amino acids. V was shortened by 7 bases and J by 4 bases, with 14 bases between the two germline ends.